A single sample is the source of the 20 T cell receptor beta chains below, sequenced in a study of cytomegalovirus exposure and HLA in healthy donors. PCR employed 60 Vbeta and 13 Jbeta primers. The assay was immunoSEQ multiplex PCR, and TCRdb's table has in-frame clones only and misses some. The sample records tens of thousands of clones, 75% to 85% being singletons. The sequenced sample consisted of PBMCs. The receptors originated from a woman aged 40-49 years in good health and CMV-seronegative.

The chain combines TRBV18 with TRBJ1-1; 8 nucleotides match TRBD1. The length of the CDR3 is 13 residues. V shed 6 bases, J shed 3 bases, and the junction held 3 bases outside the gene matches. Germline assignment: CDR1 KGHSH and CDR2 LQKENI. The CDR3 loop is CASSLDRDTEAFF. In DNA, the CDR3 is TGTGCCAGCTCCCTGGACAGGGACACTGAAGCTTTCTTT.

CDR3 region: CASSSPGARAPGYTF. In nucleotides, the CDR3 is TGTGCCAGCAGCTCCCCCGGTGCCAGGGCCCCTGGCTACACCTTC. The chain uses TRBV5-4 and TRBJ1-2, with TRBD1 as a possible D gene (5 bases). The CDR3 has 15 residues. Germline values: CDR1 SGHNT, CDR2 YYREEE (reference sequence). The V end was cut by 3 bases, the J end by 7 bases, with 19 bases between.

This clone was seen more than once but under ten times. The CDR3 nucleotides read TGTGCCAGCACGCGGGGTGAGGGAGATCAGCCCCAGCATTTT. Translation gives CASTRGEGDQPQHF. V usage is TRBV7-9 and J usage is TRBJ1-5, with unresolved D. From germline, CDR1 is SEHNR and CDR2 FQNEAQ (reference sequence). The CDR3 has 14 residues. Trimming stripped 7 bases from V and 5 bases from J, with 15 bases between.

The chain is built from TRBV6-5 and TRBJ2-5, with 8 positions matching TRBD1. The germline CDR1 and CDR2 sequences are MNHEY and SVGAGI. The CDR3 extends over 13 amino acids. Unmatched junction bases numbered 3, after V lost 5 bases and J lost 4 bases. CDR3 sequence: CASSRGQGETQYF. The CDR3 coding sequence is TGTGCCAGCAGTCGAGGACAGGGAGAGACCCAGTACTTC.

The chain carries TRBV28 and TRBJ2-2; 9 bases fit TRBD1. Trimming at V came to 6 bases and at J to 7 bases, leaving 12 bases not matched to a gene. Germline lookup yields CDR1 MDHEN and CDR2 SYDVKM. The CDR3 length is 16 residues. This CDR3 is CASSTRTGVFGGELFF. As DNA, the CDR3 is TGTGCCAGCAGCACCAGGACAGGGGTATTCGGCGGGGAGCTGTTTTTT. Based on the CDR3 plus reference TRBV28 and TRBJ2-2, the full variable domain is DVKVTQSSRYLVKRTGEKVFLECVQDMDHENMFWYRQDPGLGLRLIYFSYDVKMKEKGDIPEGYSVSREKKERFSLILESASTNQTSMYLCASSTRTGVFGGELFFGEGSRLTVL.

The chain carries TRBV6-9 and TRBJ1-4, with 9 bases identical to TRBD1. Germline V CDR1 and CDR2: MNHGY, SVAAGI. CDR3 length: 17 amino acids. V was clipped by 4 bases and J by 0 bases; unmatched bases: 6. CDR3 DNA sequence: TGTGCCAGCAGTTTCCCGCGACAGGGGGCAACTAATGAAAAACTGTTTTTT. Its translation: CASSFPRQGATNEKLFF.

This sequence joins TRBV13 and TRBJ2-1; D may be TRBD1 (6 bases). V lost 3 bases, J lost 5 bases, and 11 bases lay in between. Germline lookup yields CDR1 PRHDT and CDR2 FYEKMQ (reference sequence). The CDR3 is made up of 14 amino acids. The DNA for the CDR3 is TGTGCCAGCAGCTTGCAGGGGTACCACAATGAGCAGTTCTTC. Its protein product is CASSLQGYHNEQFF. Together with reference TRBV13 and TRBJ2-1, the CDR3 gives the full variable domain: AAGVIQSPRHLIKEKRETATLKCYPIPRHDTVYWYQQGPGQDPQFLISFYEKMQSDKGSIPDRFSAQQFSDYHSELNMSSLELGDSALYFCASSLQGYHNEQFFGPGTRLTVL.

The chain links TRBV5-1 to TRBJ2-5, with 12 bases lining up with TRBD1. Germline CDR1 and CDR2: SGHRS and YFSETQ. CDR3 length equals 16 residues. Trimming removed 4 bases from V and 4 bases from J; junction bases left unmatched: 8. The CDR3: CASSAGQGARSETQYF. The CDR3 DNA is TGCGCCAGCAGCGCGGGACAGGGGGCGCGTTCAGAGACCCAGTACTTC.

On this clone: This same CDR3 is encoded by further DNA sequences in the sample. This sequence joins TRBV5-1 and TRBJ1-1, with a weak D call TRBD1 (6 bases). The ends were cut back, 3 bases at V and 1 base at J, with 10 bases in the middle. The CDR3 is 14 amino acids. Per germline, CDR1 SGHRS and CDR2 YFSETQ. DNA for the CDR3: TGCGCCAGCAGCTCCGGACAGCCGAACACTGAAGCTTTCTTT. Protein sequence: CASSSGQPNTEAFF.

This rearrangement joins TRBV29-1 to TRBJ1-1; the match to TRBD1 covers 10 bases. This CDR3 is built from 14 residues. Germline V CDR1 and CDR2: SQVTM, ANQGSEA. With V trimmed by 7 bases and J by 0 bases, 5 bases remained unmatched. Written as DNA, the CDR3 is TGCAGCGCGAGGACAGGGGGTCTGAACACTGAAGCTTTCTTT. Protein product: CSARTGGLNTEAFF.

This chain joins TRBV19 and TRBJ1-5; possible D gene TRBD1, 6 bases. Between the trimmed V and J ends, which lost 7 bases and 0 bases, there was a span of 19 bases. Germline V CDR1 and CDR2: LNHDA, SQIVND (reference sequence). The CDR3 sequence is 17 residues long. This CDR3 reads CASKGQGLLYSNQPQHF. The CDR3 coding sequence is TGTGCCAGTAAAGGCCAGGGGCTACTTTATAGCAATCAGCCCCAGCATTTT.

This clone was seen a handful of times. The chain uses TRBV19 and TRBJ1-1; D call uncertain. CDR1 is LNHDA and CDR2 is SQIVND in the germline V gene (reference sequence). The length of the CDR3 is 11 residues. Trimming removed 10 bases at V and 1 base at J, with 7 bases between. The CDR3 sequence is CATRANTEAFF. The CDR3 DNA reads TGTGCCACTAGGGCGAACACTGAAGCTTTCTTT.

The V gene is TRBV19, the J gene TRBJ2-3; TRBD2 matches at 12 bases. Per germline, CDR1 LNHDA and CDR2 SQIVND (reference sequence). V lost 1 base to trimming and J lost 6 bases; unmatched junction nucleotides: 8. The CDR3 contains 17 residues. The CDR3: CASSIVASGGGQDTQYF. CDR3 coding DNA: TGTGCCAGTAGTATAGTTGCTAGCGGGGGGGGCCAGGATACGCAGTATTTT. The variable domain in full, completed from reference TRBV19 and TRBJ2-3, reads DGGITQSPKYLFRKEGQNVTLSCEQNLNHDAMYWYRQDPGQGLRLIYYSQIVNDFQKGDIAEGYSVSREKKESFPLTVTSAQKNPTAFYLCASSIVASGGGQDTQYFGPGTRLTVL.

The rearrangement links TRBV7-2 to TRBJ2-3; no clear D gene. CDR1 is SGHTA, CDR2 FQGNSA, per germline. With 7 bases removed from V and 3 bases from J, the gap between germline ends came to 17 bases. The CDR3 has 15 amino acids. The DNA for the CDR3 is TGTGCCAGCACCCCCAGTTTGAGGCGTACAGATACGCAGTATTTT. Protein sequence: CASTPSLRRTDTQYF.

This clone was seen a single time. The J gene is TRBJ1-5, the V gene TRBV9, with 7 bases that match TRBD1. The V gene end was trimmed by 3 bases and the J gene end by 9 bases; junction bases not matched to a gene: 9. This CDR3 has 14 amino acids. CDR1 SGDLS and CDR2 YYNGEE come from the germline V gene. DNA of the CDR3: TGTGCCAGCAGCGAGGGGGCGAGTTTGGTGCCCCAGCATTTT. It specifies CASSEGASLVPQHF.

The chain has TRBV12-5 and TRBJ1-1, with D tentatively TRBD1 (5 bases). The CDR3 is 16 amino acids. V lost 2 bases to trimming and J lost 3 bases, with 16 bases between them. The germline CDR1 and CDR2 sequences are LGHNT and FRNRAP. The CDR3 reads CASGLIPRVMDTEAFF. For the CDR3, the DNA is TGTGCTAGTGGTTTGATTCCCAGGGTGATGGACACTGAAGCTTTCTTT.

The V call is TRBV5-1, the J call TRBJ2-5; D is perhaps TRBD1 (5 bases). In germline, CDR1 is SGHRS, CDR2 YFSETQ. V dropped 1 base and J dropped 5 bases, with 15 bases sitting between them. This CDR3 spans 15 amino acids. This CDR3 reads CASSLSARVEETQYF. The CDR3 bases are TGCGCCAGCAGCTTGAGTGCCAGGGTGGAGGAGACCCAGTACTTC.

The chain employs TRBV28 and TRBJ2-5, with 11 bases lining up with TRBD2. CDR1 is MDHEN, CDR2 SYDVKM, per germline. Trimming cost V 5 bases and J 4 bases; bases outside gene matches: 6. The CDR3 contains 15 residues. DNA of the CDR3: TGTGCCAGCAGTCGTAGCGGGGGGGAAACAGAGACCCAGTACTTC. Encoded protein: CASSRSGGETETQYF.

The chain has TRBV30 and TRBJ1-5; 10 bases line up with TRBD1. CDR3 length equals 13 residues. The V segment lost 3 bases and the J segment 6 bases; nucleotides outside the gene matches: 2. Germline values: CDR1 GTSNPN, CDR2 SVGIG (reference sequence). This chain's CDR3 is CAWRGQGGQPQHF. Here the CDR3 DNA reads TGTGCCTGGAGAGGACAGGGGGGTCAGCCCCAGCATTTT. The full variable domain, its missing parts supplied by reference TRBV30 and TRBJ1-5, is SQTIHQWPATLVQPVGSPLSLECTVEGTSNPNLYWYRQAAGRGLQLLFYSVGIGQISSEVPQNLSASRPQDRQFILSSKKLLLSDSGFYLCAWRGQGGQPQHFGDGTRLSIL.

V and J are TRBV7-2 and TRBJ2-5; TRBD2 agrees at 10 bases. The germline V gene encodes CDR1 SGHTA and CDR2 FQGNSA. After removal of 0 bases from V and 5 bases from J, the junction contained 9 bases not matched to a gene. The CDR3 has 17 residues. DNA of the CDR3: TGTGCCAGCAGCTTAGCGCTAACTAGCGGGGTAGGGGAGACCCAGTACTTC. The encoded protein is CASSLALTSGVGETQYF. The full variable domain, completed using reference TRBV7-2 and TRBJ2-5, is GAGVSQSPSNKVTEKGKDVELRCDPISGHTALYWYRQSLGQGLEFLIYFQGNSAPDKSGLPSDRFSAERTGGSVSTLTIQRTQQEDSAVYLCASSLALTSGVGETQYFGPGTRLLVL.